The 8 T cell receptor beta chains below come from one sample, sequenced in a study of T cell clonality in common variable immunodeficiency. Clones were sequenced by immunoSEQ multiplex PCR, and TCRdb holds only the in-frame ones, with some missing. The sample includes 20,000 to 30,000 clones, none of them occurring once. No antigen is known for these receptors. Points from the study as a whole: In common variable immunodeficiency, TCR beta chains reportedly carried fewer deletions and N-nucleotide insertions.

The material sequenced was peripheral blood mononuclear cells. The receptors were sampled from a human donor with common variable immunodeficiency.

This clone was seen ten or more times. The read falls 3 residues short of the CDR3 end, and the missing part is taken from the germline J gene. The chain combines TRBV6-1 with TRBJ2-3; 12 bases map to TRBD2. CDR3 size: 15 residues. Germline V gene data show CDR1 as MNHNS and CDR2 as SASEGT. V lost 2 bases, J lost 4 bases, and 1 base stayed unmatched. Incomplete CDR3 DNA: TGTGCCAGCAGTGAACTAGCGGGAGGGCCAGATACG. The encoded protein is CASSELAGGPDT. The entire CDR3 sequence reads CASSELAGGPDTQYF.

This clone was counted between two and nine times. The read gets to within 3 residues of the CDR3 end, and the germline J gene fills in the rest. J is TRBJ2-5 and V is TRBV5-1; no reliable D call. Trimming left V 4 bases short and J 2 bases short, with 12 bases between. Per germline, CDR1 SGHRS and CDR2 YFSETQ. The CDR3 is made up of 14 amino acids. The CDR3 reads CASSLDNQQETQYF. The sequenced part of the CDR3 DNA is TGCGCCAGCAGCCTTGACAACCAACAAGAGACC.

This clone was seen only a few times. Read coverage stops 3 residues before the CDR3 terminus; the germline J gene supplies the remainder. The genes are TRBV18 and TRBJ2-2; 10 nucleotides match TRBD2. The CDR3 runs to 18 residues. CDR1 is KGHSH, CDR2 LQKENI, per germline. Unmatched junction bases numbered 8, after V lost 1 base and J lost 3 bases. Here the CDR3 reads CASSPLSAGGTYTGELFF. The CDR3 DNA, read in part, is TGTGCCAGCTCACCACTGTCAGCGGGAGGGACCTACACCGGGGAG.

This clone was seen ten or more times. The sequence runs out 3 residues before the end of the CDR3; the remainder is reconstructed from the germline J gene. This sequence joins TRBV29-1 and TRBJ2-5; 10 bases map to TRBD2. Germline-derived CDR1 and CDR2 are SQVTM and ANQGSEA. This CDR3 is 17 amino acids long. J lost 0 bases, V lost 0 bases, and 7 bases had no gene match. The CDR3 bases that were read are TGCAGCGTTGAAGACTTCTCTAGCGGGGGTAACCAAGAGACC. Protein: CSVEDFSSGGNQET. Given in full, the CDR3 is CSVEDFSSGGNQETQYF.

A few counts support this clone. The sequenced fragment ends 3 residues before the CDR3 boundary, so the rest is inferred from the germline J gene. The J gene is TRBJ2-1, the V gene TRBV20-1, with 13 nucleotides matching TRBD2. From germline, CDR1 is DFQATT and CDR2 SNEGSKA (reference sequence). Germline trimming cut 8 bases from V and 7 bases from J; bases unmatched to any gene: 14. This CDR3 spans 16 amino acids. Incomplete CDR3 DNA: TGCAGTACAGGGTCCGGGACTAGCGGGGACGAGAATGAG. Amino acids: CSTGSGTSGDENE. The full-length CDR3 reads as CSTGSGTSGDENEQFF.

Remarks on this clone: Read data end 3 residues before the CDR3 end; the end is taken from the germline J gene. The chain links TRBV5-1 to TRBJ2-2; 9 bases agree with TRBD1. V shed 0 bases and J 1 base; nucleotides not matched to a gene: 1. The CDR3 totals 16 residues. Germline values: CDR1 SGHRS, CDR2 YFSETQ. CDR3 DNA (partial): TGCGCCAGCAGCTTGGAGGGACAGGGGAACACCGGGGAG. Protein product: CASSLEGQGNTGE. The entire CDR3 protein is CASSLEGQGNTGELFF.

This clone was seen a handful of times. The DNA ends 3 residues before the CDR3 does, and the rest of the CDR3 is filled in from the germline J gene. The V gene is TRBV30, the J gene TRBJ2-2; the D gene is possibly TRBD2 (6 bases). CDR3 size: 14 residues. Trimming stripped 2 bases from V and 4 bases from J, with 11 bases between. CDR1 and CDR2 (germline): GTSNPN, SVGIG (reference sequence). The CDR3 spells CAWSRGRPTGELFF. Incomplete CDR3 DNA: TGTGCCTGGAGTCGGGGGAGGCCCACCGGGGAG.

The sample holds a few counts of this clone. Coverage ceases 3 residues before the CDR3 finishes, and the germline J gene fills in the end. This rearrangement joins TRBV6-2 or TRBV6-3 to TRBJ1-2; TRBD1 might be the D (6 bases). Trimming pared 5 bases from V and 2 bases from J, leaving 9 bases between. Germline-derived CDR1 and CDR2 are MNHEY and SVGEGT. The CDR3 extends over 13 amino acids. The CDR3 protein is CASSPQGNYGYTF. CDR3 DNA, as far as it was read: TGTGCCAGCAGTCCACAGGGAAACTATGGC.